This TCR beta chain was sequenced in a study of molecular identifiers for immune sequencing clone quantification. Study-wide points: Naive cells had under 1% of molecules in clones above 20 RNA copies, effectors over 98%.

Sorting captured naive CD8 T cells as CD8+CD4-CCR7+CD45RA+. Germline CDR1 LNHDA, CDR2 SQIVND (reference sequence). Trimming shortened V by 3 bases and J by 10 bases, and 19 bases separated the two germline ends. CDR3 length: 15 amino acids. Via MiXCR, TCRdb re-called the PCR reads, giving one row per CDR3 protein. The repertoire holds hundreds of thousands of distinct CDR3 sequences, around 25% seen once, with 0.6% to 0.9% in the top ten. Notes on this clonotype: Its antigen is not identified. The conserved final phenylalanine or tryptophan is absent from the CDR3, which likely points to a read error.

The gene calls are TRBV19 and TRBJ2-1; a possible D gene is TRBD2 (5 bases). The clonotype was recovered from a human donor in good health. Some libraries in this study had Jurkat cell RNA spiked in. The sample taken for sequencing was naive CD8+ T cells from blood, with Jurkat cell RNA spiked in. Subset: FACS-sorted CD8+CD4-CCR7+CD45RA+ naive T cells. The CDR3 spells CASSISPHTSGEQFL. In DNA form, the CDR3 reads TGTGCCAGTAGTATCTCGCCCCATACCTCGGGAGAGCAGTTCCTC.